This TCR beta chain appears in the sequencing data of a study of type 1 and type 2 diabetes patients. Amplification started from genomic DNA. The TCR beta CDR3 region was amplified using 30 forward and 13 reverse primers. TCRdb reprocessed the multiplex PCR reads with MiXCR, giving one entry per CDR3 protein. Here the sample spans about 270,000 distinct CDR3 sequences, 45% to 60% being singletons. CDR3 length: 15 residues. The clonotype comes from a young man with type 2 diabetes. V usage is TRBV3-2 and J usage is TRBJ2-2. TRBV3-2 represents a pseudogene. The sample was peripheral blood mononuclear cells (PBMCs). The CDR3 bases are TGTGCCAGCAGCCAGGACAGATCGAACACCGGGGAGCTGTTTTTT. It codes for CASSQDRSNTGELFF.